The entry that follows covers one TCR beta chain sequence. Its antigen is as yet unknown. These data belong to a study of blood T cells in healthy people across ages. Findings and limits, study-wide: There was no known CMV status for donors, so expanded clonotype changes were possibly confounded. With naive T cell percentage, TCR beta diversity showed a strong correlation.

The germline V and J ends were trimmed by 6 bases and 10 bases, with 6 bases remaining between them. The length of the CDR3 is 8 residues. The germline CDR1 and CDR2 sequences are SQVTM and ANQGSEA. Healthy Russian Caucasian donors spanned ages about 6 to 95 years. PCR was performed a second time for about 7 to 11 cycles using a sample-barcoded 5' primer and a J-beta primer mix. TCRdb re-called the 5' RACE reads through MiXCR, storing one row per CDR3 protein. The sample comprises about 1.1 million distinct CDR3 sequences, more than 30% of which are singletons, and less than 15% rests with the top ten.

This clonotype was sampled from a man younger than 35 in good health. Sequencing was done on a sample of blood. The J gene is TRBJ1-1, the V gene TRBV29-1; D is undetermined. The CDR3 is CSVGSAFF. The CDR3 coding sequence is TGCAGCGTGGGGTCAGCTTTCTTT. Full variable domain (outside the CDR3, taken from reference TRBV29-1 and TRBJ1-1): SAVISQKPSRDICQRGTSLTIQCQVDSQVTMMFWYRQQPGQSLTLIATANQGSEATYESGFVIDKFPISRPNLTFSTLTVSNMSPEDSSIYLCSVGSAFFGQGTRLTVV.